The 2 T cell receptor beta chains listed next were all sequenced from one sample in a study of regulatory T cells in long-lasting Graves disease. The time point: persistent/refractory GD, antithyroid drugs over 5 years with positive TRAb. There was RNA extracted from PBMCs, and the TCR library was made from it. iRepertoire HTBI primers and Arm-PCR of CDR3 regions built TCR beta libraries. TCRdb re-analysed the multiplex PCR reads in MiXCR, keeping a single row per CDR3 protein. The repertoire holds approximately 690,000 distinct CDR3 sequences, with about 30% as singletons. Sequenced here: peripheral blood mononuclear cells (PBMCs), sampled when the disease was refractory, from a patient treated with antithyroid drugs. These receptors were taken from a female donor with Graves disease.

The chain carries TRBV20-1 and TRBJ1-5; weak D call: TRBD1 (5 bases). Trimming stripped 6 bases from V and 2 bases from J, with 17 bases between. The CDR3 length is 15 residues. Germline CDR1 is DFQATT and CDR2 is SNEGSKA (reference sequence). Here the CDR3 reads CSAKRRGVGNQPQHF. The DNA for the CDR3 is TGCAGTGCCAAAAGGAGAGGGGTAGGCAATCAGCCCCAGCATTTT.

The V and J genes are TRBV2 and TRBJ1-3; D is ambiguous. V was clipped by 8 bases and J by 0 bases, with 14 bases between them. Germline loops: CDR1 SNHLY, CDR2 FYNNEI. The CDR3 is 15 residues long. CDR3 nucleotide sequence: TGTGCCAGCCGCGCTCCAGGTAGCTCTGGAAACACCATATATTTT. Its translation: CASRAPGSSGNTIYF.